The 8 T cell receptor beta chains given below trace back to one sample, sequenced in a study of blood T cell repertoires in COVID-19. TCRdb's table, derived via immunoSEQ multiplex PCR, lists solely in-frame clones and lacks some. Among about 210,000 clones listed, about four fifths were seen once. What was sequenced was peripheral blood. The receptors derive from a woman in her forties or fifties with acute or convalescent COVID-19.

The chain carries TRBV6-5 and TRBJ1-4; 7 bases are a match to TRBD1. The J segment lost 7 bases and the V segment lost 0 bases, leaving 5 bases of the junction unmatched. This CDR3 is built from 15 residues. Per germline, CDR1 MNHEY and CDR2 SVGAGI. The CDR3 sequence: CASSYSSGGGEKLFF. CDR3 sequence (DNA): TGTGCCAGCAGTTACTCGTCAGGGGGAGGTGAAAAACTGTTTTTT.

This chain links TRBV3-1 (or the pseudogene TRBV3-2) with TRBJ2-2; 8 positions match TRBD1. With 5 bases clipped from V and 7 bases from J, the junction kept 12 bases outside the gene matches. The CDR3 runs 16 residues. CDR1 LGHDT and CDR2 YNNKEL come from the germline V gene (reference sequence). The CDR3 reads CASSTLGAGGGGELFF. In DNA form, the CDR3 reads TGTGCCAGCAGCACCCTCGGGGCAGGGGGCGGCGGGGAGCTGTTTTTT.

This CDR3 reads CASSAPGTPNRQPQHF. CDR3 nucleotide sequence: TGTGCCAGCAGCGCCCCCGGGACTCCTAATCGTCAGCCCCAGCATTTT. The rearrangement joins TRBV9 to TRBJ1-5; possible D gene TRBD1, 5 bases. This CDR3 spans 16 amino acids. Trimming removed 3 bases from V and 6 bases from J, with 19 bases in between. Germline V CDR1 and CDR2: SGDLS, YYNGEE.

V and J are TRBV7-7 and TRBJ2-7, with 7 bases lining up with TRBD2. Germline CDR1 is SSHAT and CDR2 is FNYEAQ (reference sequence). The CDR3 is 15 amino acids. V lost 1 base and J lost 4; bases outside the gene matches: 7. CDR3 nucleotide sequence: TGTGCCAGCAGCTTAGGGTTCGGGGGGAGTTACGAGCAGTACTTC. The encoded protein is CASSLGFGGSYEQYF. Combining the CDR3 with reference TRBV7-7 and TRBJ2-7 gives the whole variable domain GAGVSQSPRYKVTKRGQDVTLRCDPISSHATLYWYQQALGQGPEFLTYFNYEAQPDKSGLPSDRFSAERPEGSISTLTIQRTEQRDSAMYRCASSLGFGGSYEQYFGPGTRLTVT.

The J gene is TRBJ2-1, the V gene TRBV2, with D unresolved. The germline V and J ends were trimmed by 8 bases and 8 bases, with 7 bases remaining between them. CDR1 SNHLY and CDR2 FYNNEI come from the germline V gene. The CDR3 has 10 amino acids. In DNA, the CDR3 is TGTGCCAGCGGGCAGGATGAGCAGTTCTTC. Translation: CASGQDEQFF.

In its sample, this clone was seen a few times. This sample includes further DNA sequences coding for the same CDR3. The chain combines TRBV24-1 with TRBJ2-5; TRBD1 matches at 8 bases. V lost 4 bases to trimming and J lost 5 bases; unmatched junction nucleotides: 8. Germline CDR1 reads KGHDR; CDR2 reads SFDVKD. This CDR3 spans 15 amino acids. The DNA for the CDR3 is TGTGCCACCAGTGACTCCAGGGGGCGCGGGGAGACCCAGTACTTC. This sequence encodes CATSDSRGRGETQYF.

The chain recombines TRBV10-1 with TRBJ2-2, with 9 bases matching TRBD1. Germline trimming cut 10 bases from V and 4 bases from J; bases unmatched to any gene: 4. Germline V CDR1 and CDR2: WNHNN, SYGVQD (reference sequence). CDR3 length: 13 residues. CDR3 protein: CATRTGATGELFF. CDR3 sequence (DNA): TGCGCCACCCGGACAGGGGCCACCGGGGAGCTGTTTTTT.

The CDR3 loop is CASSPGHPNTEAFF. The DNA for the CDR3 is TGTGCCAGCAGCCCGGGACATCCGAACACTGAAGCTTTCTTT. The chain couples TRBV9 to TRBJ1-1; a possible D gene is TRBD1 (6 bases). This CDR3 is 14 amino acids long. Trimming shortened V by 4 bases and J by 1 base, and 11 bases separated the two germline ends. In germline, CDR1 is SGDLS, CDR2 YYNGEE.